This T cell receptor beta chain was recovered during a study of blood T cells in healthy people across ages. General study points: Naive and antigen-experienced cells could not be conclusively compared, given unsorted PBMCs. Whereas aged donors had fewer naive CD4+ cells, long-lived donors had more of them and higher diversity. TCR beta diversity tracked closely with naive T cell percentage.

On this clonotype: Antigen: not known.

With a J-beta primer mix and a sample-barcoded 5' primer, a second PCR ran about 6 to 11 cycles. TCRdb processed the 5' RACE reads anew with MiXCR; each CDR3 protein has one entry. The sample includes fewer than 2,000,000 distinct CDR3 sequences, roughly 32% of them seen just once. The CDR3 totals 15 residues. The material sequenced was blood. The chain links TRBV12-3 or TRBV12-4 to TRBJ2-4; 7 bases are a match to TRBD1. Near its end, the DNA agrees better with TRBJ2-5, so the J call may be wrong. The TCR comes from a woman aged 30 to 39 in good health. CDR3 in amino acids: CASSKEGRGSETQYF. Here the CDR3 DNA reads TGTGCCAGCAGTAAGGAAGGCAGGGGGTCTGAGACCCAGTACTTC.